The following is a T cell receptor beta chain sequence with its context. Its antigen is currently unknown. Unmatched junction bases numbered 5, after V lost 5 bases and J lost 4 bases. The CDR3 has 14 residues. CDR1 and CDR2 from the germline V gene are MNHEY and SVGAGI. The data are from a study of T-cell memory formation after mild COVID-19. Points from the study as a whole: Whether second-wave clones peaking at day 37 were SARS-CoV-2 specific went unconfirmed. Whereas later expanders leaned CD4+, clones contracting day 15 to 85 showed a balanced CD4/CD8 makeup.

Each CDR3 protein is one row after TCRdb ran MiXCR on the 5' RACE reads. This table holds about 620,000 distinct CDR3 sequences, roughly 18% found once. J is TRBJ1-1 and V is TRBV6-5; 9 nucleotides match TRBD1. The sample taken for sequencing was PBMCs or a T cell subset sorted from them (not recorded which). The receptor comes from an adult woman who had mild COVID-19 (a few samples of this study predate the infection). Cell type and time point are not known. CDR3 coding DNA: TGTGCCAGCAGTAGACAGGGGGTAGGCACTGAAGCTTTCTTT. Encoded protein: CASSRQGVGTEAFF.